This TCR beta chain was recovered during a study of blood T cells in healthy people across ages. A second about 6 to 12 cycle PCR used barcoded and J-beta primers. One entry per CDR3 protein, called by TCRdb with MiXCR from the 5' RACE reads. This sample has about 780,000 distinct CDR3 sequences, with around 62% found just once. Total RNA extracted from each sample amounted to at least 6 micrograms. CDR1 and CDR2 from the germline V gene are MNHEY and SVGAGI. V lost 6 bases, J lost 6 bases, and 6 bases stayed unmatched. This CDR3 contains 14 residues. Sequencing was done on a sample of blood. The receptor was isolated from a man aged 25-45 years in good health. The rearrangement links TRBV6-5 to TRBJ2-5; TRBD1 matches 11 bases. The CDR3 bases are TGTGCCAGCAGCACGGGACAGGGGGGGAAGACCCAGTACTTC. Translated: CASSTGQGGKTQYF.